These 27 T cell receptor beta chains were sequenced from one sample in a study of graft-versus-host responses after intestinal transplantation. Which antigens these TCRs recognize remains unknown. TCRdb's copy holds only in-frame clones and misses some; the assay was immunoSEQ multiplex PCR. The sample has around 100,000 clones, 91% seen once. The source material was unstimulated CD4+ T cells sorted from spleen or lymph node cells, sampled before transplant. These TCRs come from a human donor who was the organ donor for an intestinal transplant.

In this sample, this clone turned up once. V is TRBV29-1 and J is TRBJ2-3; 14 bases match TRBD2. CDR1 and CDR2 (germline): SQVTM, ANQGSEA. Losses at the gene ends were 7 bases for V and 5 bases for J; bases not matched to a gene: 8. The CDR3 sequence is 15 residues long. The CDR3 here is CSAVTSGGAGDTQYF. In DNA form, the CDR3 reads TGCAGCGCTGTGACTAGCGGGGGGGCTGGAGATACGCAGTATTTT.

CDR3 nucleotides: TGTGCCAGCAGCTTACACGACAGGGGTAACCAGCCCCAGCATTTT. Its protein product is CASSLHDRGNQPQHF. The chain joins TRBV7-2 to TRBJ1-5, with 8 nucleotides matching TRBD1. Germline values: CDR1 SGHTA, CDR2 FQGNSA. Germline trimming cut 2 bases from V and 7 bases from J; bases unmatched to any gene: 7. The CDR3 spans 15 residues.

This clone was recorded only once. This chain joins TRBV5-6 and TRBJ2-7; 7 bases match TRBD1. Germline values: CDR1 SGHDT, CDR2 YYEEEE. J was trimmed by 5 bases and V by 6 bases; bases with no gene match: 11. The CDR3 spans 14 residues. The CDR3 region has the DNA TGTGCCAGCAACCCGACAGGGAAAGCTCACGAGCAGTACTTC. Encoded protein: CASNPTGKAHEQYF.

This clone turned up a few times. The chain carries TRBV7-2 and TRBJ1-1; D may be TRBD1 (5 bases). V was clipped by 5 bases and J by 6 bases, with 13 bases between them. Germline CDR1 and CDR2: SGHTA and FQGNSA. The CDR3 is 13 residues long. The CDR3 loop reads CASSTRGLSEAFF. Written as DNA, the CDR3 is TGTGCCAGCAGCACTAGGGGACTGTCTGAAGCTTTCTTT.

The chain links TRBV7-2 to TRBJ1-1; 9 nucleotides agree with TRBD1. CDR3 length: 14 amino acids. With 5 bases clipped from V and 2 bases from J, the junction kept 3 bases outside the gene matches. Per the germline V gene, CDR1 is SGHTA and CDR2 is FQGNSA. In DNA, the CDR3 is TGTGCCAGCAGCACGGGACAGGGCAACACTGAAGCTTTCTTT. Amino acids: CASSTGQGNTEAFF. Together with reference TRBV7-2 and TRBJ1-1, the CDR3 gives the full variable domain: GAGVSQSPSNKVTEKGKDVELRCDPISGHTALYWYRQSLGQGLEFLIYFQGNSAPDKSGLPSDRFSAERTGGSVSTLTIQRTQQEDSAVYLCASSTGQGNTEAFFGQGTRLTVV.

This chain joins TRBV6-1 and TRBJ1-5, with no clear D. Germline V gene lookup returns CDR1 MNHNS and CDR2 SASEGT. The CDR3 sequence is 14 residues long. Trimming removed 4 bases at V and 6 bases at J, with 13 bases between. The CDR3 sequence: CASSAVPLGQPQHF. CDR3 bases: TGTGCCAGCAGTGCGGTGCCCCTTGGTCAGCCCCAGCATTTT.

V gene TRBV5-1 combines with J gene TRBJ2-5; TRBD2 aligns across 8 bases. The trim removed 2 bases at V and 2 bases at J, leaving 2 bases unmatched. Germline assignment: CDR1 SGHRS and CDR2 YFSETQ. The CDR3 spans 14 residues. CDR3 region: CASSFGGGQETQYF. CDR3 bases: TGCGCCAGCAGCTTTGGCGGGGGGCAAGAGACCCAGTACTTC.

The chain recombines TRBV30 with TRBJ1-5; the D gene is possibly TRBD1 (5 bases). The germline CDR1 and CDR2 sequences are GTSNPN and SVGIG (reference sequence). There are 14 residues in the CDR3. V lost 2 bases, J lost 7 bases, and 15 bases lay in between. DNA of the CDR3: TGTGCCTGGAGTACCGGGACTTCACGGCAGCCCCAGCATTTT. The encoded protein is CAWSTGTSRQPQHF.

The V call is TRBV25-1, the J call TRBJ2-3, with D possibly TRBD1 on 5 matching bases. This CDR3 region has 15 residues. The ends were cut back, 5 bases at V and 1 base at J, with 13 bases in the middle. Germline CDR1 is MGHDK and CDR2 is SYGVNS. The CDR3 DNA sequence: TGTGCCAGCAGTCTCCTTGGGGCGGGCACAGATACGCAGTATTTT. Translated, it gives CASSLLGAGTDTQYF.

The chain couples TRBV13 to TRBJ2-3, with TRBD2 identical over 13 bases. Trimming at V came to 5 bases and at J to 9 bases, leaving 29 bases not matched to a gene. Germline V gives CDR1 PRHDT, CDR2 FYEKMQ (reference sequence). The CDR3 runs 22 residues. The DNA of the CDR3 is TGTGCCAGCAGCCTTAGAGCCCGCAGTATCCCCACAGGACTAGCGGGGGAGGCGACGCAGTATTTT. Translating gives CASSLRARSIPTGLAGEATQYF.

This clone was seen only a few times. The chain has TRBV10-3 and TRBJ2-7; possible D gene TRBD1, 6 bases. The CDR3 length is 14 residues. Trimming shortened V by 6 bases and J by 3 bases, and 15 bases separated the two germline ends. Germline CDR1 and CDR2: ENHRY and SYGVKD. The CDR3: CAIRTETGHYEQYF. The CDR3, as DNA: TGTGCCATCAGGACGGAGACAGGTCACTACGAGCAGTACTTC.

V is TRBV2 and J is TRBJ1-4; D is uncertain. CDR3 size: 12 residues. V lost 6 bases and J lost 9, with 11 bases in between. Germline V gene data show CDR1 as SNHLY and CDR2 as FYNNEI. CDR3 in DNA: TGTGCCAGCAGAGCTGACATTCAAAAACTGTTTTTT. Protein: CASRADIQKLFF.

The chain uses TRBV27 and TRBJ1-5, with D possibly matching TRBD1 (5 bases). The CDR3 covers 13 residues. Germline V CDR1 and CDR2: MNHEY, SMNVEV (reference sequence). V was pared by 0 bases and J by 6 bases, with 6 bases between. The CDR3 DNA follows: TGTGCCAGCAGTTTATCGGGGGGTCAGCCCCAGCATTTT. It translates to CASSLSGGQPQHF.

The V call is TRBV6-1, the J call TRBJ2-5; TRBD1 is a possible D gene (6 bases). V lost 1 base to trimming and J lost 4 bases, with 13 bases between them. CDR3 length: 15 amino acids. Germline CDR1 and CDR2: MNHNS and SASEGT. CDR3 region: CASSEGNRVAETQYF. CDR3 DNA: TGTGCCAGCAGTGAAGGTAACAGGGTGGCAGAGACCCAGTACTTC.

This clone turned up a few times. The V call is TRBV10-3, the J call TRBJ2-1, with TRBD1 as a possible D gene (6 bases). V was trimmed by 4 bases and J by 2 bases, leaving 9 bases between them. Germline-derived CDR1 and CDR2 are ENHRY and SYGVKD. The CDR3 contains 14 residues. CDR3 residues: CAISVDRTYNEQFF. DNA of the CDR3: TGTGCCATCAGTGTTGACAGGACCTACAATGAGCAGTTCTTC.

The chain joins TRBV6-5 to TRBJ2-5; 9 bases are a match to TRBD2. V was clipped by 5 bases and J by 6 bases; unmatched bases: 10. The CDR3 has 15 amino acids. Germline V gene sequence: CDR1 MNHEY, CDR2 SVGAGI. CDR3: CASSGRAGGPQTQYF. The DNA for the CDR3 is TGTGCCAGCAGTGGACGCGCGGGGGGGCCGCAGACCCAGTACTTC.

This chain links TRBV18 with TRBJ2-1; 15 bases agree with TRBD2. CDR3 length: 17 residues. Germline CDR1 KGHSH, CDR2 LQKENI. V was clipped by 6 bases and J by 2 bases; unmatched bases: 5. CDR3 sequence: CASSGLAGGRTYNEQFF. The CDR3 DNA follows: TGTGCCAGCTCCGGACTAGCGGGGGGGAGGACCTACAATGAGCAGTTCTTC.

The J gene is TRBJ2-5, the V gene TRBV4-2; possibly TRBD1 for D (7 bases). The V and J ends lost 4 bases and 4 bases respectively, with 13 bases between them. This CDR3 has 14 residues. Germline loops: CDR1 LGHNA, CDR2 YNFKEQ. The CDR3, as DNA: TGTGCCAGCAGCCTTATCCAGGGGGGAGAGACCCAGTACTTC. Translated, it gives CASSLIQGGETQYF.

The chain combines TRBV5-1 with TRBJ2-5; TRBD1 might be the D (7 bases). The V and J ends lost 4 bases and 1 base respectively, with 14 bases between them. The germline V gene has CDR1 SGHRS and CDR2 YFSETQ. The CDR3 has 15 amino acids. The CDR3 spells CASSRGTVVQETQYF. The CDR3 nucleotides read TGCGCCAGCAGCCGGGGGACAGTTGTCCAAGAGACCCAGTACTTC.

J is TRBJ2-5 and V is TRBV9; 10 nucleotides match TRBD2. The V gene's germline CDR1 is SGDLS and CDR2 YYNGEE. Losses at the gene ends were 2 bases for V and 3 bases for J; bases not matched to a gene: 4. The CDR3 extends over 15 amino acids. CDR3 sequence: CASSVQAGGKETQYF. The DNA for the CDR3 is TGTGCCAGCAGCGTCCAAGCGGGGGGGAAAGAGACCCAGTACTTC.

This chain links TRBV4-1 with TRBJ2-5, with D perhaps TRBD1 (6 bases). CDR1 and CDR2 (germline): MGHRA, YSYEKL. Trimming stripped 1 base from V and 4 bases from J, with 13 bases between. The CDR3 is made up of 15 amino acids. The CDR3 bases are TGCGCCAGCAGCCAAGGACAGGCGAGGGGAGAGACCCAGTACTTC. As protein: CASSQGQARGETQYF.

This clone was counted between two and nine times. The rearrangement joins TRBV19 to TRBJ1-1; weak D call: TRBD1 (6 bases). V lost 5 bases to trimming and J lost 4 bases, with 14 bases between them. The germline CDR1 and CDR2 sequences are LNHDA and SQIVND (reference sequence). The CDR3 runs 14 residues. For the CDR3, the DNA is TGTGCCAGTAGTCCGCTGGGCAGGGGCACTGAAGCTTTCTTT. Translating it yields CASSPLGRGTEAFF.

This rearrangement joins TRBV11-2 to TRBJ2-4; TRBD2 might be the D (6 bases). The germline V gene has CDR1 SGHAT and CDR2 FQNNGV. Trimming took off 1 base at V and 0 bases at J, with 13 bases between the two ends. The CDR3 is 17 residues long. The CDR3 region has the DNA TGTGCCAGCAGCTTAGCGGATAGCGGTGTAGCCAAAAACATTCAGTACTTC. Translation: CASSLADSGVAKNIQYF. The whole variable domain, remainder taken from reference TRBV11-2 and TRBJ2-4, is EAGVAQSPRYKIIEKRQSVAFWCNPISGHATLYWYQQILGQGPKLLIQFQNNGVVDDSQLPKDRFSAERLKGVDSTLKIQPAKLEDSAVYLCASSLADSGVAKNIQYFGAGTRLSVL.

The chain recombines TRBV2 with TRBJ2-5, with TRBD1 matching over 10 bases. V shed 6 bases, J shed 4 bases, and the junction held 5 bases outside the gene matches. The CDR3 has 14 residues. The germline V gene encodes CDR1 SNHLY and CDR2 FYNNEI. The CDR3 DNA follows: TGTGCCAGCAGGAGGGACAGGGGCGGAGAGACCCAGTACTTC. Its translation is CASRRDRGGETQYF.

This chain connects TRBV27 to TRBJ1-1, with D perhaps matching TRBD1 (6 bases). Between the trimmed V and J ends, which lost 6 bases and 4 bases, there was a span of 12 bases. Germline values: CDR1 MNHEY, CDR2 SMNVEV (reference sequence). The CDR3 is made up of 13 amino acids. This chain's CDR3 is CASRPGVGTEAFF. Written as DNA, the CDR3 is TGTGCCAGCAGACCAGGGGTCGGCACTGAAGCTTTCTTT.

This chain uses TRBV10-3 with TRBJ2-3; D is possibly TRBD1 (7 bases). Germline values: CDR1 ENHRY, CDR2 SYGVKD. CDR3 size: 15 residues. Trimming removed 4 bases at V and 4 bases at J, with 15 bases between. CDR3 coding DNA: TGTGCCATCAGTGGTCAGGGGGGCCGGGCAGATACGCAGTATTTT. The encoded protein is CAISGQGGRADTQYF.

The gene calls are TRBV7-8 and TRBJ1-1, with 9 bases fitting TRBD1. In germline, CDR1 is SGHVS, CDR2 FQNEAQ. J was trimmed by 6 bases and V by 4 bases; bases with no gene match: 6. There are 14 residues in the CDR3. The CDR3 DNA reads TGTGCCAGCAGCTCACAGGGGGCGGGATCTGAAGCTTTCTTT. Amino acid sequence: CASSSQGAGSEAFF.